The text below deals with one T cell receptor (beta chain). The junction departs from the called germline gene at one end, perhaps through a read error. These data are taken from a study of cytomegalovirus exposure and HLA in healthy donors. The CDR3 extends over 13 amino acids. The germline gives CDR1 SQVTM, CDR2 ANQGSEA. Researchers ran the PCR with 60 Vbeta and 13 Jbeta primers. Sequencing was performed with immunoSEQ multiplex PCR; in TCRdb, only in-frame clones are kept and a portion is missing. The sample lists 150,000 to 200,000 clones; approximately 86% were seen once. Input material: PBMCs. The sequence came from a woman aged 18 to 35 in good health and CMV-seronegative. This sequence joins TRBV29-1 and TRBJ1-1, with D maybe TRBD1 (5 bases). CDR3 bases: TGCAGCGCTGAAGGACATTTTAACACTGAAGCTTTCTTT. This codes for CSAEGHFNTEAFF.